The rows below give T cell receptor beta chains drawn from one sample of a study of cytomegalovirus exposure and HLA in healthy donors. Here immunoSEQ multiplex PCR was the method, and the copy in TCRdb shows in-frame clones only, minus some. The sample records around 76,000 clones, approximately 80% being singletons. Source material: PBMCs. The source of these receptors is a woman in her forties in good health and CMV-seropositive. CDR3s include the opening cysteine and the closing phenylalanine or tryptophan. A D gene is named only where the DNA matches it firmly. Clone size is not always given. Where it is, it says once, few, many or a class for expanded clones.

cdr3_aa	cdr3_nt	v_call	j_call	d_call	clone_size
CASSLSPPRVSSTDTQYF	TGTGCCAGCAGTTTATCCCCTCCGAGGGTATCTAGCACAGATACGCAGTATTTT	TRBV28	TRBJ2-3	NA	NA
CASSFGPGLTYEQYF	TGTGCCAGCAGTTTCGGACCGGGACTGACCTACGAGCAGTACTTC	TRBV27	TRBJ2-7	NA	NA
CASSTTGLNTEAFF	TGTGCCAGCAGTACGACAGGGCTGAACACTGAAGCTTTCTTT	TRBV6-5	TRBJ1-1	TRBD1	NA
CASSIGTGNSYEQYF	TGTGCCAGTAGTATAGGGACAGGGAACTCCTACGAGCAGTACTTC	TRBV19	TRBJ2-7	TRBD1	NA
CASSWTAEKLFF	TGTGCCAGCAGCTGGACAGCCGAAAAACTGTTTTTT	TRBV6-5	TRBJ1-4	NA	NA
CASSRDSYGYTF	TGTGCCAGCAGCAGGGACAGCTATGGCTACACCTTC	TRBV6-5	TRBJ1-2	TRBD1	once
CASIEGGTGANVLTF	TGTGCCAGCATCGAGGGGGGGACCGGGGCCAACGTCCTGACTTTC	TRBV6-1	TRBJ2-6	NA	NA
CASTRAYPPYEQYF	TGTGCCAGCACCAGGGCCTACCCGCCCTACGAGCAGTACTTC	TRBV28	TRBJ2-7	NA	NA
CAWSVSSATEAFF	TGTGCCTGGAGTGTTTCCAGTGCCACTGAAGCTTTCTTT	TRBV30	TRBJ1-1	NA	NA
CASRQRQGRNEQYF	TGTGCCAGCAGGCAACGACAGGGTAGGAACGAGCAGTACTTC	TRBV28	TRBJ2-7	TRBD1	NA
CASSRSQGASYTGELFF	TGTGCCAGTAGTAGATCCCAGGGGGCGTCGTATACCGGGGAGCTGTTTTTT	TRBV19	TRBJ2-2	TRBD1	NA
CAISGDTAGYEQYF	TGTGCCATCAGCGGTGACACGGCGGGCTACGAGCAGTACTTC	TRBV10-3	TRBJ2-7	NA	NA
CASSLGHLTDTQYF	TGTGCCAGCAGTTTGGGACACCTCACAGATACGCAGTATTTT	TRBV27	TRBJ2-3	NA	once
CASSGRGGNQPQHF	TGTGCCAGTAGTGGCAGGGGGGGCAATCAGCCCCAGCATTTT	TRBV19	TRBJ1-5	TRBD1	NA
CAIRGQGTGELFF	TGTGCCATCCGCGGACAGGGCACCGGGGAGCTGTTTTTT	TRBV19	TRBJ2-2	TRBD1	NA
CASSVVGTGYREQYF	TGTGCCAGCAGCGTAGTGGGGACAGGGTACCGCGAGCAGTACTTC	TRBV9	TRBJ2-7	TRBD1	once
CASSLKHEQFF	TGTGCCAGCAGTTTAAAGCATGAGCAGTTCTTC	TRBV28	TRBJ2-1	NA	NA
CASSRVGHEQFF	TGTGCCAGCAGCCGCGTGGGCCATGAGCAGTTCTTC	TRBV6-5	TRBJ2-1	NA	NA
CASSREYRVNTGELFF	TGCGCCAGCAGCCGAGAATACCGGGTGAACACCGGGGAGCTGTTTTTT	TRBV4-3	TRBJ2-2	NA	NA
CASRAGTSTTYEQYF	TGCGCCAGCAGGGCTGGGACTAGCACTACCTACGAGCAGTACTTC	TRBV5-1	TRBJ2-7	TRBD2	NA
CASSQDYGRGRETQYF	TGCGCCAGCAGCCAAGATTACGGCAGGGGGCGGGAGACCCAGTACTTC	TRBV4-1	TRBJ2-5	TRBD1	NA
CASSLTGLSTDTQYF	TGCGCCAGCAGCTTGACAGGGCTCAGCACAGATACGCAGTATTTT	TRBV5-1	TRBJ2-3	NA	few
CASSPRLAGGRDTQYF	TGTGCCAGCAGCCCGCGACTAGCGGGGGGGCGTGATACGCAGTATTTT	TRBV7-2	TRBJ2-3	TRBD2	few
CASSMRGGLGTGELFF	TGTGCCAGCAGCATGAGGGGGGGGCTAGGCACCGGGGAGCTGTTTTTT	TRBV11-3	TRBJ2-2	NA	NA
CASRGGGNQPQHF	TGTGCCTCACGCGGTGGCGGCAATCAGCCCCAGCATTTT	TRBV7-3	TRBJ1-5	NA	few
CASSPSRDSTSYEQYF	TGTGCCAGCAGCCCGTCCCGGGACTCGACTTCCTACGAGCAGTACTTC	TRBV14	TRBJ2-7	NA	NA
CATSGGGLETQYF	TGTGCCACCAGCGGGGGGGGGCTGGAGACCCAGTACTTC	TRBV15	TRBJ2-5	NA	NA
CASSQGGTFSGNTIYF	TGTGCCAGCAGTCAGGGAGGGACATTCTCTGGAAACACCATATATTTT	TRBV7-6	TRBJ1-3	NA	NA
CAWRGTGSYEQYF	TGTGCCTGGCGAGGGACAGGTTCCTACGAGCAGTACTTC	TRBV30	TRBJ2-7	TRBD1	NA
CASSQEAALDQPQHF	TGTGCCAGCAGCCAAGAAGCAGCGCTTGATCAGCCCCAGCATTTT	TRBV4-2	TRBJ1-5	NA	NA
CASSLGRVTGELFF	TGTGCCAGCAGCTTGGGGCGGGTCACCGGGGAGCTGTTTTTT	TRBV5-4	TRBJ2-2	NA	NA
CASSITGNVDVDERDNSPLHF	TGTGCCAGCAGTATAACAGGAAACGTTGACGTTGACGAGAGAGATAATTCACCCCTCCACTTT	TRBV28	TRBJ1-6	NA	NA
CASIQGGNQPQHF	TGTGCCAGCATACAGGGGGGCAATCAGCCCCAGCATTTT	TRBV28	TRBJ1-5	TRBD1	NA
CASSLEPNNEKLFF	TGCGCCAGCAGCTTGGAACCTAATAATGAAAAACTGTTTTTT	TRBV5-1	TRBJ1-4	NA	NA
CASSLDPGRGGELFF	TGTGCCAGCAGCTTAGACCCCGGTAGGGGCGGGGAGCTGTTTTTT	TRBV11-2	TRBJ2-2	NA	NA
CASSAGTGGHEQYF	TGTGCCAGCAGCGCCGGGACAGGGGGTCACGAGCAGTACTTC	TRBV2	TRBJ2-7	TRBD1	NA
CARGNNEQFF	TGTGCCCGGGGGAACAATGAGCAGTTCTTC	TRBV13	TRBJ2-1	NA	NA
CASSIREGNYGYTF	TGTGCCAGCAGCATCCGGGAGGGTAACTATGGCTACACCTTC	TRBV11-2	TRBJ1-2	NA	once
CATSRDPRTGGIYGYTF	TGTGCCACCAGCAGAGATCCTAGGACAGGGGGCATCTATGGCTACACCTTC	TRBV15	TRBJ1-2	TRBD1	NA
CSVEVVRNQPQHF	TGCAGCGTTGAAGTGGTCAGGAATCAGCCCCAGCATTTT	TRBV29-1	TRBJ1-5	NA	NA
CAYGLAGGYGTQYF	TGTGCCTATGGACTAGCGGGGGGATATGGGACCCAGTACTTC	TRBV30	TRBJ2-5	TRBD2	NA
CASSLASQSTDTQYF	TGTGCCAGCAGTCTAGCAAGCCAGAGCACAGATACGCAGTATTTT	TRBV7-2	TRBJ2-3	NA	NA
CASSLTRGGYNEQFF	TGTGCCAGCAGCCTAACCCGGGGGGGCTACAATGAGCAGTTCTTC	TRBV7-9	TRBJ2-1	TRBD2	NA
CASGPSGTGYKQYF	TGTGCCAGCGGGCCAAGTGGGACAGGGTACAAGCAGTACTTC	TRBV14	TRBJ2-7	TRBD1	medium-sized
CASSLQLAGGRRLTGELFF	TGTGCCAGCAGCTTGCAACTAGCGGGGGGACGAAGGTTGACCGGGGAGCTGTTTTTT	TRBV5-8	TRBJ2-2	TRBD2	NA
CASSVLDSRLSYNEQFF	TGTGCCAGCAGCGTACTAGACAGCCGCTTGTCCTACAATGAGCAGTTCTTC	TRBV9	TRBJ2-1	NA	NA
CASSLDSGGTQYF	TGTGCCAGCAGTTTAGATTCAGGGGGGACCCAGTACTTC	TRBV27	TRBJ2-5	TRBD1	NA
CASSRGDRRGTDTQYF	TGTGCCAGCAGCCGGGGGGACAGAAGGGGGACAGATACGCAGTATTTT	TRBV4-2	TRBJ2-3	NA	NA
CASSSPTGVSYEQYF	TGTGCCAGCAGCAGCCCGACAGGAGTTTCCTACGAGCAGTACTTC	TRBV21-1	TRBJ2-7	NA	NA
CASSEVPGPQYEQFF	TGTGCCAGCAGCGAGGTTCCGGGTCCCCAATACGAGCAGTTCTTC	TRBV5-5	TRBJ2-1	NA	few